The rows below give T cell receptor beta chains drawn from one sample of a study of PD-1 blockade in classical Hodgkin lymphoma. Here immunoSEQ multiplex PCR was the method, and the copy in TCRdb shows in-frame clones only, minus some. The table shows fewer than 25,000 clones, with about four fifths occurring only once. The input for sequencing was peripheral blood mononuclear cells (PBMCs), taken before the second cycle of nivolumab. The receptors shown here come from a human donor with classical Hodgkin lymphoma. The CDR3 runs from the conserved cysteine through the conserved F or W. D genes are given only for firm matches. Not all rows give a size; the values are once, few, many and, for expanded clones, a class.

J gene: TRBJ1-1; D gene: -; V gene: TRBV6-4; clone size: -; CDR3 protein: CASSDSIGFQGTAFF; CDR3 DNA: TGTGCCAGCAGTGACTCGATAGGCTTTCAGGGTACGGCTTTCTTT
J gene: TRBJ2-3; D gene: -; V gene: TRBV4-2; clone size: -; CDR3 protein: CASSQVRGGSTDTQYF; CDR3 DNA: TGTGCCAGCAGCCAAGTTCGCGGCGGAAGCACAGATACGCAGTATTTT
J gene: TRBJ1-4; D gene: -; V gene: TRBV6-1; clone size: once; CDR3 protein: CASSPEGVKLFF; CDR3 DNA: TGTGCCAGCTCCCCTGAGGGGGTAAAACTGTTTTTT
J gene: TRBJ2-1; D gene: TRBD1; V gene: TRBV18; clone size: -; CDR3 protein: CASSPGQGGYNEQFF; CDR3 DNA: TGTGCCAGCTCACCTGGACAGGGAGGATACAATGAGCAGTTCTTC
J gene: TRBJ2-7; D gene: -; V gene: TRBV7-9; clone size: -; CDR3 protein: CASSLLTGMDEQYF; CDR3 DNA: TGTGCCAGCAGCTTACTTACAGGGATGGACGAGCAGTACTTC
J gene: TRBJ2-7; D gene: -; V gene: TRBV5-4; clone size: -; CDR3 protein: CASSPAPPFTYEQYF; CDR3 DNA: TGTGCCAGCAGCCCCGCCCCCCCTTTCACCTACGAGCAGTACTTC
J gene: TRBJ1-2; D gene: TRBD1; V gene: TRBV5-5; clone size: -; CDR3 protein: CASSFSSVVQGKSGLYGYTF; CDR3 DNA: TGTGCCAGCAGCTTTTCTTCGGTAGTACAGGGGAAGTCTGGACTTTATGGCTACACCTTC
J gene: TRBJ2-2; D gene: -; V gene: TRBV2; clone size: once; CDR3 protein: CASSFRQSVNTGELFF; CDR3 DNA: TGTGCCAGCAGTTTCCGGCAGTCCGTTAACACCGGGGAGCTGTTTTTT
J gene: TRBJ1-6; D gene: TRBD1; V gene: TRBV4-3; clone size: -; CDR3 protein: CASSQEGTGGTFNSPLHF; CDR3 DNA: TGCGCCAGCAGCCAAGAAGGAACAGGGGGCACCTTTAATTCACCCCTCCACTTT
J gene: TRBJ2-3; D gene: -; V gene: TRBV30; clone size: -; CDR3 protein: CAWRGAGTDTQYF; CDR3 DNA: TGTGCCTGGAGGGGGGCTGGCACAGATACGCAGTATTTT
J gene: TRBJ1-4; D gene: -; V gene: TRBV19; clone size: -; CDR3 protein: CASSPRWEKLFF; CDR3 DNA: TGTGCCAGTAGTCCCAGGTGGGAAAAACTGTTTTTT
J gene: TRBJ1-2; D gene: -; V gene: TRBV19; clone size: -; CDR3 protein: CASTTQVGAYGYTF; CDR3 DNA: TGTGCCAGTACAACCCAGGTTGGCGCCTATGGCTACACCTTC
J gene: TRBJ2-1; D gene: -; V gene: TRBV7-9; clone size: -; CDR3 protein: CASSLVTSGNEQFF; CDR3 DNA: TGTGCCAGCAGCTTAGTGACTTCTGGCAATGAGCAGTTCTTC
J gene: TRBJ2-7; D gene: -; V gene: TRBV18; clone size: -; CDR3 protein: CASSPVPGNGYEQYF; CDR3 DNA: TGTGCCAGCTCACCAGTCCCGGGTAACGGTTACGAGCAGTACTTC
J gene: TRBJ1-1; D gene: TRBD1; V gene: TRBV6-9; clone size: -; CDR3 protein: CASSSRTGGLSEAFF; CDR3 DNA: TGTGCCAGCAGTTCAAGGACAGGGGGCCTCTCTGAAGCTTTCTTT
J gene: TRBJ1-6; D gene: -; V gene: TRBV4-3; clone size: once; CDR3 protein: CASSQASGSPLHF; CDR3 DNA: TGCGCCAGCAGCCAGGCCTCCGGTTCACCCCTCCACTTT
J gene: TRBJ1-2; D gene: TRBD1; V gene: TRBV6-5; clone size: -; CDR3 protein: CASSNAGGWGYTF; CDR3 DNA: TGTGCCAGCAGTAATGCAGGGGGGTGGGGCTACACCTTC
J gene: TRBJ2-7; D gene: -; V gene: TRBV21-1; clone size: -; CDR3 protein: CASSNTGNYEQYF; CDR3 DNA: TGTGCCAGCAGCAACACGGGGAACTACGAGCAGTACTTC
J gene: TRBJ1-2; D gene: -; V gene: TRBV7-9; clone size: -; CDR3 protein: CASSFPSWDYGYTF; CDR3 DNA: TGTGCCAGCAGCTTCCCCTCATGGGACTATGGCTACACCTTC
J gene: TRBJ2-7; D gene: TRBD1; V gene: TRBV7-9; clone size: -; CDR3 protein: CASSLEGTAWEQYF; CDR3 DNA: TGTGCCAGCAGCTTAGAAGGGACAGCTTGGGAGCAGTACTTC
J gene: TRBJ1-6; D gene: TRBD1; V gene: TRBV5-4; clone size: few; CDR3 protein: CASSRGGGDNSPLHF; CDR3 DNA: TGTGCCAGCAGCCGAGGAGGGGGCGATAATTCACCCCTCCACTTT
J gene: TRBJ1-6; D gene: TRBD1; V gene: TRBV30; clone size: -; CDR3 protein: CAWSVRRGQGSSPLHF; CDR3 DNA: TGTGCCTGGAGTGTAAGGAGGGGACAGGGGAGTTCACCCCTCCACTTT
J gene: TRBJ2-7; D gene: -; V gene: TRBV19; clone size: -; CDR3 protein: CASSMFPDYEQYF; CDR3 DNA: TGTGCCAGTAGTATGTTTCCGGACTACGAGCAGTACTTC
J gene: TRBJ1-3; D gene: -; V gene: TRBV13; clone size: -; CDR3 protein: CASSLGRGSSGNTIYF; CDR3 DNA: TGTGCCAGCAGCTTAGGTCGGGGGAGCTCTGGAAACACCATATATTTT